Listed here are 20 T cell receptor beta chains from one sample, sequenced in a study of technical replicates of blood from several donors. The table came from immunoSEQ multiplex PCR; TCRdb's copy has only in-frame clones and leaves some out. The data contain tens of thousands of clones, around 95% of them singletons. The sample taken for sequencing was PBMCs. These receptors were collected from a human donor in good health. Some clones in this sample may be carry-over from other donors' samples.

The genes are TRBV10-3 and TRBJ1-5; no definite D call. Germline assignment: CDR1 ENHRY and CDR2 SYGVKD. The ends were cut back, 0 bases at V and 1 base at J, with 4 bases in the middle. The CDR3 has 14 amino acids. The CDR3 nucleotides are TGTGCCATCAGTGAGTCGGAGAGCAATCAGCCCCAGCATTTT. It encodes CAISESESNQPQHF.

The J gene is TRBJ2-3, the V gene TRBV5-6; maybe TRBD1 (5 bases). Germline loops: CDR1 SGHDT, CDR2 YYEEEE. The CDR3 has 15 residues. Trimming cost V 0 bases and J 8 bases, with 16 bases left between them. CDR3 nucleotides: TGTGCCAGCAGCTTGGCCGTGGACACCTACAGTACGCAGTATTTT. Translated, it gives CASSLAVDTYSTQYF.

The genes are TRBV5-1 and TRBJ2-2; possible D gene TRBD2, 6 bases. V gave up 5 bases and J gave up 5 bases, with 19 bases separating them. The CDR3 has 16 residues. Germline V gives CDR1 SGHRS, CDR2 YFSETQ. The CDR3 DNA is TGCGCCAGCAGTTATTCTCCGGGACTCTCGACCGGGGAGCTGTTTTTT. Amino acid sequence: CASSYSPGLSTGELFF.

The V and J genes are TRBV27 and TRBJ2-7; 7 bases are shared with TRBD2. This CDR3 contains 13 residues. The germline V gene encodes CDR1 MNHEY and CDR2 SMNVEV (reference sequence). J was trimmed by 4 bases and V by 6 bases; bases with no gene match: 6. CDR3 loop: CASRKTSAYEQYF. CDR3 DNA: TGTGCCAGCAGGAAAACTAGCGCTTACGAGCAGTACTTC.

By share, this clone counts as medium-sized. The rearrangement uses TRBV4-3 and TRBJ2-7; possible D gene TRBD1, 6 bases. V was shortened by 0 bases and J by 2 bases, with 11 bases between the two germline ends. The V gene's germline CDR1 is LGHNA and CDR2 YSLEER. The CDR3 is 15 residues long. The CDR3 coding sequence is TGCGCCAGCAGCCAAGATAGGACAGCCACCTACGAGCAGTACTTC. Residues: CASSQDRTATYEQYF.

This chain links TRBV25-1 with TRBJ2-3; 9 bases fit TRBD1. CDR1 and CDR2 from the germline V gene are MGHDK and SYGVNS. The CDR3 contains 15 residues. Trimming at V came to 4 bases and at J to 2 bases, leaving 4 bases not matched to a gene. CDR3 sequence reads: CASSADRGNTDTQYF. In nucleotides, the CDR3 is TGTGCCAGCAGTGCGGACAGGGGTAACACAGATACGCAGTATTTT.

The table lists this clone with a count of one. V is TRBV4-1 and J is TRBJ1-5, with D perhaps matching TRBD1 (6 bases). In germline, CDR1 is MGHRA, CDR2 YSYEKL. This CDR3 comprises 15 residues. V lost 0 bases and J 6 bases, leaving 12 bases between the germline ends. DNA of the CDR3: TGCGCCAGCAGCCAAGATACCCTCAGGGGTCAGCCCCAGCATTTT. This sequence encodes CASSQDTLRGQPQHF.

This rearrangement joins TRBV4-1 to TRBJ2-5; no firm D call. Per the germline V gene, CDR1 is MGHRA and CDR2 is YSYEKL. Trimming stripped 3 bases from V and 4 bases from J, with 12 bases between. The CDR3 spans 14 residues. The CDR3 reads CASSQVPGPETQYF. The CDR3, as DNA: TGCGCCAGCAGCCAGGTTCCGGGTCCAGAGACCCAGTACTTC.

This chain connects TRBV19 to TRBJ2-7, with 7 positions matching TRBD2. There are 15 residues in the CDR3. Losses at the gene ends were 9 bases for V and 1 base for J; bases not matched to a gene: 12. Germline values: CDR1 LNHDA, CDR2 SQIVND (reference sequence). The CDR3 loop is CASGGGAGRSYEQYF. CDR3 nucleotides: TGTGCCAGCGGGGGAGGGGCGGGTCGGTCCTACGAGCAGTACTTC. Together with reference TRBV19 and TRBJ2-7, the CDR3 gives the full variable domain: DGGITQSPKYLFRKEGQNVTLSCEQNLNHDAMYWYRQDPGQGLRLIYYSQIVNDFQKGDIAEGYSVSREKKESFPLTVTSAQKNPTAFYLCASGGGAGRSYEQYFGPGTRLTVT.

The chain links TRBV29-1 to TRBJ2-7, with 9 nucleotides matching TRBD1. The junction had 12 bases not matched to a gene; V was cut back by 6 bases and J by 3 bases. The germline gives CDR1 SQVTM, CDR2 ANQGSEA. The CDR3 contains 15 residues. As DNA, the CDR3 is TGCAGCGTAACCGGGACAGGGAGCCGGGGCTACGAGCAGTACTTC. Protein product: CSVTGTGSRGYEQYF.

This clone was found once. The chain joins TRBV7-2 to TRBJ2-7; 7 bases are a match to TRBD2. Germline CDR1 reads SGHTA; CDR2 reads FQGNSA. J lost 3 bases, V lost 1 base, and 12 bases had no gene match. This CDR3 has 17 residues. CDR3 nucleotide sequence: TGTGCCAGCAGCTTAGTTGGCCCCGGGACTAAGTTCTACGAGCAGTACTTC. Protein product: CASSLVGPGTKFYEQYF. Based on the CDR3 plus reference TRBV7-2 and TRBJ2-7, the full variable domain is GAGVSQSPSNKVTEKGKDVELRCDPISGHTALYWYRQSLGQGLEFLIYFQGNSAPDKSGLPSDRFSAERTGGSVSTLTIQRTQQEDSAVYLCASSLVGPGTKFYEQYFGPGTRLTVT.

In DNA form, the CDR3 reads TGTGCCAGCGCGCGGAATAGTTACACCGGGGAGCTGTTTTTT. Translation gives CASARNSYTGELFF. The rearrangement joins TRBV14 to TRBJ2-2; D call uncertain. Germline values: CDR1 SGHDN, CDR2 FVKESK. The CDR3 is made up of 14 amino acids. Between the trimmed V and J ends, which lost 8 bases and 3 bases, there was a span of 13 bases.

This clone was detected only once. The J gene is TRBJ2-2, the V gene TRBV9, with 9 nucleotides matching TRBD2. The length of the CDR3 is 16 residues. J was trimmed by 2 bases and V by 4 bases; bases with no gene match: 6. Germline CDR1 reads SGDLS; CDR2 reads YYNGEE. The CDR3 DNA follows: TGTGCCAGCAGCACAACCCTAGCGGGAAACACCGGGGAGCTGTTTTTT. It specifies CASSTTLAGNTGELFF.

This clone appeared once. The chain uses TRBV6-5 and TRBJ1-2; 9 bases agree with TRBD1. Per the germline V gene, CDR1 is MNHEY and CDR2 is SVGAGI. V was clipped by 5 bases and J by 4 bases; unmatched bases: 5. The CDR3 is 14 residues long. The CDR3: CASSNRGLGYGYTF. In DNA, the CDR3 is TGTGCCAGCAGTAACAGGGGGCTTGGCTATGGCTACACCTTC.

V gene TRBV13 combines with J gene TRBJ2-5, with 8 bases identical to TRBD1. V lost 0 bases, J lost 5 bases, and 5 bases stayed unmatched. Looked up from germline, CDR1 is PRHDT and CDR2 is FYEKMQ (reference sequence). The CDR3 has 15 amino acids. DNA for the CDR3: TGTGCCAGCAGCTTAGGGACAGGGGTACGGGAGACCCAGTACTTC. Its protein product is CASSLGTGVRETQYF.

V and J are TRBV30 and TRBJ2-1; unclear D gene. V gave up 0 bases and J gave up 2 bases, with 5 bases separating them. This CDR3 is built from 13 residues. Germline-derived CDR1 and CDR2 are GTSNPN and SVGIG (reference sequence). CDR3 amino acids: CAWSVWPYNEQFF. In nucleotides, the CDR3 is TGTGCCTGGAGTGTTTGGCCCTACAATGAGCAGTTCTTC.

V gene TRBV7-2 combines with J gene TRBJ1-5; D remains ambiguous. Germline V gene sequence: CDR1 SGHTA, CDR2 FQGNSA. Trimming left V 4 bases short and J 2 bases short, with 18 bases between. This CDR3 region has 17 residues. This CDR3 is CASSSPSGYRGNQPQHF. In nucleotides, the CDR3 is TGTGCCAGCAGCTCCCCTTCGGGGTACCGAGGCAATCAGCCCCAGCATTTT. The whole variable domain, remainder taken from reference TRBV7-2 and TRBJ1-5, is GAGVSQSPSNKVTEKGKDVELRCDPISGHTALYWYRQSLGQGLEFLIYFQGNSAPDKSGLPSDRFSAERTGGSVSTLTIQRTQQEDSAVYLCASSSPSGYRGNQPQHFGDGTRLSIL.

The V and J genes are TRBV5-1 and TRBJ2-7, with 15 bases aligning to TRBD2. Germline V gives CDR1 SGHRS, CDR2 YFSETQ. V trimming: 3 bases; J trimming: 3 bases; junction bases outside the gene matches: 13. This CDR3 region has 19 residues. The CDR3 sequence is CASSSPSGTSGGTHYEQYF. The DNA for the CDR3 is TGCGCCAGCAGCTCTCCCTCCGGGACTAGCGGGGGGACCCACTACGAGCAGTACTTC.

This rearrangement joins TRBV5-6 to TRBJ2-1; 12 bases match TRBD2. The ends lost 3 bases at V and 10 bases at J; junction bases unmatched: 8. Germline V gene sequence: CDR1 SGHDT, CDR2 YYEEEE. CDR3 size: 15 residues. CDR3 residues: CASSYWTSGVEEQFF. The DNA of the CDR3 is TGTGCCAGCAGCTACTGGACTAGCGGGGTGGAAGAGCAGTTCTTC.

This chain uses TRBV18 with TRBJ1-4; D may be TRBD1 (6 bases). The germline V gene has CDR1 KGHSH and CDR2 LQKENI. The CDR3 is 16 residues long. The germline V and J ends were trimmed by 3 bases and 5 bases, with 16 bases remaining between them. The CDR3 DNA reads TGTGCCAGCTCACCGGATCAGGGGCGGGCGAATGAAAAACTGTTTTTT. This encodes CASSPDQGRANEKLFF.